A selection of T cell receptor beta chains follows, all from one sample in a study of regulatory T cells in long-lasting Graves disease. TCRdb analysed the multiplex PCR reads with MiXCR anew, one entry per CDR3 protein. The sample carries about 470,000 distinct CDR3 sequences, more than 12% recorded once. These data also formed part of another study, on T cells in Graves' hyperthyroidism and ophthalmopathy.

Sequencing used peripheral blood mononuclear cells (PBMCs), obtained at new diagnosis, from a patient treated with antithyroid drugs. The receptors were gathered from a woman under 40 with Graves disease. The conserved cysteine and the conserved F or W are not part of the CDR3 here. The D gene is left open where the match is weak. Where a row states a size, it is once, few, many or the class of an expanded clone; other rows omit it.

V,J,D,size,CDR3
TRBV7-9,TRBJ2-7,-,many,ASSLEVRNYEQY
TRBV20-1,-,TRBD2,-,SARGLAGVPGPQETQF
TRBV27,TRBJ1-4,-,many,ASSLAGGNVEKLF
TRBV7-7,TRBJ2-5,-,many,ASSLIETQY
TRBV5-1,TRBJ1-1,-,many,ASSPDGNTEAF
TRBV5-5,TRBJ2-2,-,many,ASTRRGGGDNTGELF
TRBV5-1,TRBJ1-1,-,many,ASSLGFGTRDTEAF
TRBV6-1,TRBJ1-2,-,many,ASIPSGGGGGYT
TRBV24-1,TRBJ2-1,TRBD2,many,ATSDSGLAAVNNEQF
TRBV6-9,TRBJ1-2,-,-,ASSYSRLRGDYT
TRBV12-3/TRBV12-4,TRBJ2-5,-,few,ASSLAWAETQY
TRBV3-1,TRBJ2-3,-,-,ASRARGGTDTQY
TRBV20-1,TRBJ2-7,-,-,SAIVPGPGSYEQY
TRBV6-1,TRBJ2-1,TRBD2,many,ATTLLTSSAREQF
TRBV5-4,TRBJ2-1,TRBD2,many,ASSLVQRGFYNEQF
TRBV7-9,TRBJ2-3,TRBD2,-,ASSIAGDTQY
TRBV20-1,TRBJ2-7,TRBD1,many,SARSLDRDRDPYEQY
TRBV7-3,TRBJ2-1,-,medium-sized,ASRSPGHNEQF
TRBV20-1,TRBJ2-5,-,many,SAMGRNQETQY
TRBV11-3,TRBJ2-1,-,-,ASSFWASPLNEQF
TRBV9,TRBJ2-4,-,-,ASSARAQMGIQY
TRBV2,TRBJ2-5,TRBD1,many,ASSPPTGGLVETQY
TRBV12-3/TRBV12-4,TRBJ2-1,-,once,ASNQPGRKFNEQF
TRBV7-8,TRBJ2-3,TRBD2,many,ASSLGAGGADTQY
TRBV6-1,TRBJ1-5,-,many,ASGRDMGNQPQH
TRBV27,TRBJ2-1,-,many,ASSQTFSSYNEQF
TRBV30,TRBJ2-3,-,many,AWSVRVGTSWGTDTQY
TRBV7-8,TRBJ1-5,-,many,ASSFDGSNQPQH
TRBV6-1,TRBJ1-2,-,many,ASSETDRYGYT
TRBV4-2,TRBJ2-3,TRBD1,many,ASSQGGGETDTQY
TRBV2,TRBJ1-2,TRBD1,many,ASSIPGTGGPGREGYT
TRBV6-1,TRBJ2-5,TRBD2,-,AISERGTSGRAVLTQY
TRBV11-2,TRBJ2-5,-,many,ASSPEGMRQETQY
TRBV3-1,TRBJ2-1,-,many,ASSQGLGINNEQF
TRBV11-2,TRBJ1-1,-,many,ASSSTGGATEAF
TRBV9,TRBJ2-6,-,once,ASSGFSGANVLT
TRBV7-2,TRBJ2-1,TRBD1,many,ASSSGTGREQF
TRBV3-1,TRBJ2-7,-,many,ASSNFRGYEQY
TRBV2,TRBJ2-7,-,many,ASSVAEQY
TRBV13,TRBJ2-2,TRBD1,few,ASSLTRQGQGGTTGELF
TRBV2,TRBJ2-2,-,many,ASSEDGGSAGELF
TRBV7-8,TRBJ2-1,TRBD2,many,ASSASGRADYYNEQF
TRBV12-3/TRBV12-4,TRBJ1-1,TRBD1,many,ASSDQGTGKNTEAF
TRBV12-3/TRBV12-4,TRBJ2-1,-,-,ASVKRSCNEQF
TRBV11-3,TRBJ1-2,TRBD1,many,ASTRGLGYGYT
TRBV12-5,TRBJ1-2,TRBD1,few,ASGIGSGQGYYGYT
TRBV12-3/TRBV12-4,TRBJ2-7,TRBD1,many,ASSFSGGAYEQY
TRBV12-5,TRBJ1-5,-,-,ASGLTGTNQPQH
TRBV20-1,TRBJ2-6,-,many,SVGDTGANVLT
TRBV12-3/TRBV12-4,TRBJ1-5,-,-,ASSSYNQPQH
TRBV19,TRBJ2-1,-,few,ASSIDDHWDSYNEQF
TRBV6-5,TRBJ1-2,-,few,ASSYRVGGLGYT
TRBV11-3,TRBJ2-1,TRBD2,many,ASSLSGVNYNEQF
TRBV29-1,TRBJ1-2,-,many,SVEGRKNNYGYT
TRBV28,TRBJ2-3,-,many,ASSPVGSADTQY
TRBV11-2,TRBJ1-2,-,many,ASRGGLGGYT
TRBV19,TRBJ1-1,-,-,ASGVGFEAF